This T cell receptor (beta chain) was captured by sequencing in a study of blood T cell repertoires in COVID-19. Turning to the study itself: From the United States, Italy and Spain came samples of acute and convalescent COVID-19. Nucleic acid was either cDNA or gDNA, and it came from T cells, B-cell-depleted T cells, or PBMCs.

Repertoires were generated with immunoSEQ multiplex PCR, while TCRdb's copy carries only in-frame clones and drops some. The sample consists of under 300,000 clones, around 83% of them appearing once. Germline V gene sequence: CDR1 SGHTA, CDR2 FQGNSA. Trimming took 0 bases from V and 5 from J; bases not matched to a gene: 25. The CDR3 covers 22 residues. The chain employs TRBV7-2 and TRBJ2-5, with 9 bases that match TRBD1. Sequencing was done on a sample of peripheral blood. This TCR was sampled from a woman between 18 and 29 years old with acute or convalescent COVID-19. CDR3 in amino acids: CASSLARALLRSPGTGWETQYF. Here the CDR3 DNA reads TGTGCCAGCAGCTTAGCCCGGGCCTTACTTCGTTCTCCGGGGACAGGGTGGGAGACCCAGTACTTC.